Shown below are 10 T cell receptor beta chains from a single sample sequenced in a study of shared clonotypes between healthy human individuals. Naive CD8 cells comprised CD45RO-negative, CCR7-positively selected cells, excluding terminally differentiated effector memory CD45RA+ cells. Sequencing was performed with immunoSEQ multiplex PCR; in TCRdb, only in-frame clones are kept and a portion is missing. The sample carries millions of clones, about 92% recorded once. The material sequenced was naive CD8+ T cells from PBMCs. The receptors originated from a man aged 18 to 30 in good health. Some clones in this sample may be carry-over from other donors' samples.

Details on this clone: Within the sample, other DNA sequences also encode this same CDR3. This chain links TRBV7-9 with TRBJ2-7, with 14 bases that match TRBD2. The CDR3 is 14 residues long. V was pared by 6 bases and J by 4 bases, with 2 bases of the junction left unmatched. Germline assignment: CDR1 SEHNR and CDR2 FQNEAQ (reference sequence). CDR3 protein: CASSGTSGSYEQYF. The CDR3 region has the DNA TGTGCCAGCAGTGGGACTAGCGGGAGTTACGAGCAGTACTTC.

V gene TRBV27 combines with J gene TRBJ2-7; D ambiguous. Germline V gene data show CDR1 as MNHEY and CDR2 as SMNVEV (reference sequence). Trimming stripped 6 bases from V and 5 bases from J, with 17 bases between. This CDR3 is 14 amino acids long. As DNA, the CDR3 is TGTGCCAGCAGCCCTATATCGTCCAACGACGAGCAGTACTTC. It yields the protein CASSPISSNDEQYF.

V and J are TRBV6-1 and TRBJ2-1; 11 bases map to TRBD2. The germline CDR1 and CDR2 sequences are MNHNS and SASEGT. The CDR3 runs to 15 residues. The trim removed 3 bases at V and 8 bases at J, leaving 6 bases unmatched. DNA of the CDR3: TGTGCCAGCAGTGAGGGTCTAGCGGGAGGACATGAGCAGTTCTTC. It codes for CASSEGLAGGHEQFF.

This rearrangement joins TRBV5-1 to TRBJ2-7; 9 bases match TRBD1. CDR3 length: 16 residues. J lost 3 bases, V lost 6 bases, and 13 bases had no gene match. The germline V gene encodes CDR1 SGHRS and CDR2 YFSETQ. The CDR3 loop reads CASNPRPQGAIYEQYF. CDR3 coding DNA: TGCGCCAGCAACCCCCGTCCACAGGGGGCTATCTACGAGCAGTACTTC.

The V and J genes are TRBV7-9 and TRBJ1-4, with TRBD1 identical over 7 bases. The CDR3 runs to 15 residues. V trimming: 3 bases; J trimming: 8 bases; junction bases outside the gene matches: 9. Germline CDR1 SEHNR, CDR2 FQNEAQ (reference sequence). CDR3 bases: TGTGCCAGCAGCTTTCGACAGGGTGTACAGGAAAAACTGTTTTTT. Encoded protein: CASSFRQGVQEKLFF.

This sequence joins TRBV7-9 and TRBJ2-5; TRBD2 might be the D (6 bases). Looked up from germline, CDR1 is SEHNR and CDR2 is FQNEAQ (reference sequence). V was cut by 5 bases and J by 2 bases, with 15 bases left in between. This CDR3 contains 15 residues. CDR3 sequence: CASSRRESLQETQYF. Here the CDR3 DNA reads TGTGCCAGCAGCCGACGGGAGAGCCTACAAGAGACCCAGTACTTC.

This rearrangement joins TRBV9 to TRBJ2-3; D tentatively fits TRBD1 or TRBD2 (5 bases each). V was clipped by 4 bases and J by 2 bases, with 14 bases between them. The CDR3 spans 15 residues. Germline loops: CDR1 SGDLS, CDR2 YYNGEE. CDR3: CASSLGDSYTDTQYF. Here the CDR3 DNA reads TGTGCCAGCAGCCTGGGAGACAGCTACACAGATACGCAGTATTTT.

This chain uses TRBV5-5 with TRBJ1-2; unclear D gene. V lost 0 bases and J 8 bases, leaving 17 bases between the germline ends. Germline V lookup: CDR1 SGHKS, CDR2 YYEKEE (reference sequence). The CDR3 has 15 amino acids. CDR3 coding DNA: TGTGCCAGCAGCTTGGTCCCTCTGTATATTTTCGGCTACACCTTC. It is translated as CASSLVPLYIFGYTF.

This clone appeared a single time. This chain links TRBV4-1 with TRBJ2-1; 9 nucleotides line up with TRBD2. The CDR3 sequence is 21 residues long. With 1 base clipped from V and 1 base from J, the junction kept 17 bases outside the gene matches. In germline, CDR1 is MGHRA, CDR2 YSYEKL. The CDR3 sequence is CASSQGPRVVLAGHSYNEQFF. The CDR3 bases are TGCGCCAGCAGCCAAGGGCCCAGAGTTGTCCTAGCGGGACATTCCTACAATGAGCAGTTCTTC.

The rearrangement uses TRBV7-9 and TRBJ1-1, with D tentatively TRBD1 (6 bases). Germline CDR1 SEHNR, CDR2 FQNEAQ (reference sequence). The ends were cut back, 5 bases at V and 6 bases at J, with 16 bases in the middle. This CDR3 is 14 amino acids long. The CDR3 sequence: CASSPQGVIAEAFF. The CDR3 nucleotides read TGTGCCAGCAGCCCACAGGGAGTGATCGCTGAAGCTTTCTTT.